This TCR beta chain was sequenced during a study of blood T cell repertoires in COVID-19. V lost 0 bases and J lost 2, with 8 bases in between. The CDR3 sequence is 14 residues long. From germline, CDR1 is SGHNT and CDR2 YYREEE (reference sequence). The table came from immunoSEQ multiplex PCR; TCRdb's copy has only in-frame clones and leaves some out. The sample holds some 120,000 clones; around 90% are singletons and the top ten take less than 2%. The specimen was peripheral blood. This clonotype was sampled from a human donor in a cohort sampled during active COVID-19. The chain uses TRBV5-4 and TRBJ1-2; weak D call: TRBD1 (6 bases). Written as DNA, the CDR3 is TGTGCCAGCAGCTTGGTGCAGGGGAACTATGGCTACACCTTC. As protein: CASSLVQGNYGYTF.